The entry below describes one T cell receptor (beta chain). In the same sample, other DNA sequences code for this CDR3. Here immunoSEQ multiplex PCR was the method, and the copy in TCRdb shows in-frame clones only, minus some. The table has around 200,000 clones, 65% to 90% seen once; the top ten hold 4.4%. The sample comes from a study of blood T cell repertoires in COVID-19. Germline-derived CDR1 and CDR2 are KGHSH and LQKENI. Losses at the gene ends were 3 bases for V and 6 bases for J; bases not matched to a gene: 7. This CDR3 spans 16 amino acids. Sequenced material: peripheral blood. The chain uses TRBV18 and TRBJ1-5; 11 nucleotides agree with TRBD1. This receptor was identified in a man in his fifties with acute or convalescent COVID-19. CDR3 in DNA: TGTGCCAGCTCACCCCTCGGACAGGGGGCGGGTCAGCCCCAGCATTTT. As protein: CASSPLGQGAGQPQHF.